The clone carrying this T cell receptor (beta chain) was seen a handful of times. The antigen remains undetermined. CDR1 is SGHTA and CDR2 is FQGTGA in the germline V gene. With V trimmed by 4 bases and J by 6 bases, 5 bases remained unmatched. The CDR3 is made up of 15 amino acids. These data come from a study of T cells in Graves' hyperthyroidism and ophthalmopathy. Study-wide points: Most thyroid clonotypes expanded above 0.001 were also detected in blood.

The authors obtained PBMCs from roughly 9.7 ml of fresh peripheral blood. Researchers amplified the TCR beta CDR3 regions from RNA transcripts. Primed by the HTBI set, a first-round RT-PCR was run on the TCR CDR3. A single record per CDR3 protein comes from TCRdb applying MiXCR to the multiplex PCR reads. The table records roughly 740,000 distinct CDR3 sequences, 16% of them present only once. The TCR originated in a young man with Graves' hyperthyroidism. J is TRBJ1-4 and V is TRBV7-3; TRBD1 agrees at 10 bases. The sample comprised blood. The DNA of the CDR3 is TGTGCCAGCAGCTCCGGGACAGGGGTATATGAAAAACTGTTTTTT. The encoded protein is CASSSGTGVYEKLFF. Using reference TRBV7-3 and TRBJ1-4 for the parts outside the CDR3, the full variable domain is GAGVSQTPSNKVTEKGKYVELRCDPISGHTALYWYRQSLGQGPEFLIYFQGTGAADDSGLPNDRFFAVRPEGSVSTLKIQRTERGDSAVYLCASSSGTGVYEKLFFGSGTQLSVL.